A single sample is the source of the 29 T cell receptor beta chains below, sequenced in a study of cytomegalovirus exposure and HLA in healthy donors. It was with 60 Vbeta and 13 Jbeta primers that the PCR ran. Sequenced by immunoSEQ multiplex PCR; TCRdb stores in-frame clones only, minus some. The table includes 95,000 to 150,000 clones, roughly 80% detected once. The sequencing sample was made of PBMCs. The receptors here all came from a female donor in good health and CMV-seropositive.

The rearrangement joins TRBV30 to TRBJ1-2; 7 positions agree with TRBD1. The germline gives CDR1 GTSNPN, CDR2 SVGIG (reference sequence). This CDR3 spans 13 amino acids. Trimming removed 3 bases from V and 9 bases from J; junction bases left unmatched: 10. CDR3 residues: CAWSDGQEPSYTF. For the CDR3, the DNA is TGTGCCTGGAGCGACGGACAGGAACCAAGCTACACCTTC.

This clone was counted a few times. The rearrangement links TRBV7-9 to TRBJ2-1, with TRBD1 matching over 7 bases. The CDR3 length is 14 residues. Per the germline V gene, CDR1 is SEHNR and CDR2 is FQNEAQ (reference sequence). Trimming removed 5 bases from V and 7 bases from J; junction bases left unmatched: 8. The CDR3 DNA is TGTGCCAGCAGCAAACAAGGGGGCCGGAATGAGCAGTTCTTC. The encoded protein is CASSKQGGRNEQFF.

The chain joins TRBV5-1 to TRBJ1-2; 8 bases agree with TRBD1. From germline, CDR1 is SGHRS and CDR2 YFSETQ. This CDR3 has 16 amino acids. V shed 4 bases, J shed 8 bases, and the junction held 16 bases outside the gene matches. CDR3 coding DNA: TGCGCCAGCAGCCCCTTGACAGGGGCTAAAGGGAGCGGCTACACCTTC. It specifies CASSPLTGAKGSGYTF.

V and J are TRBV7-9 and TRBJ2-1; 7 nucleotides agree with TRBD2. In germline, CDR1 is SEHNR, CDR2 FQNEAQ (reference sequence). V lost 0 bases, J lost 3 bases, and 2 bases stayed unmatched. There are 15 residues in the CDR3. DNA for the CDR3: TGTGCCAGCAGCTTAGCTGAGCGGGGCTACAATGAGCAGTTCTTC. It yields the protein CASSLAERGYNEQFF.

This clone occurred a few times. This rearrangement joins TRBV19 to TRBJ1-2; D possibly corresponds to TRBD1 (6 bases). Germline-derived CDR1 and CDR2 are LNHDA and SQIVND (reference sequence). V was pared by 1 base and J by 7 bases, with 16 bases between. The CDR3 totals 15 residues. The CDR3 DNA sequence: TGTGCCAGTAGTATAGTACCAGGGGCGATACTTGGCTACACCTTC. It is translated as CASSIVPGAILGYTF.

This clone was detected only a few times. The chain carries TRBV18 and TRBJ2-3; 7 bases match TRBD1. CDR1 and CDR2 (germline): KGHSH, LQKENI. Trimming cost V 2 bases and J 3 bases; bases outside gene matches: 5. The CDR3 length is 15 residues. CDR3 nucleotides: TGTGCCAGCTCACCAGGACAGGTGGGGACAGATACGCAGTATTTT. As protein: CASSPGQVGTDTQYF. The full variable domain, with the rest looked up from reference TRBV18 and TRBJ2-3, is NAGVMQNPRHLVRRRGQEARLRCSPMKGHSHVYWYRQLPEEGLKFMVYLQKENIIDESGMPKERFSAEFPKEGPSILRIQQVVRGDSAAYFCASSPGQVGTDTQYFGPGTRLTVL.

This clone was detected a few times. The chain has TRBV19 and TRBJ2-1; TRBD1 matches at 7 bases. The J segment lost 11 bases and the V segment lost 3 bases, leaving 13 bases of the junction unmatched. The CDR3 is made up of 15 amino acids. Germline V lookup: CDR1 LNHDA, CDR2 SQIVND (reference sequence). DNA of the CDR3: TGTGCCAGTAGTATTCACTCCAATTACAGGGGACAGCAGTTCTTC. Protein: CASSIHSNYRGQQFF.

The V gene is TRBV5-1, the J gene TRBJ2-7, with 7 nucleotides matching TRBD1. V was pared by 5 bases and J by 3 bases, with 8 bases of the junction left unmatched. Germline loops: CDR1 SGHRS, CDR2 YFSETQ. This CDR3 region has 14 residues. DNA of the CDR3: TGCGCCAGCAGTAGGGACAGCTCCCTCTACGAGCAGTACTTC. It is translated as CASSRDSSLYEQYF.

The V and J genes are TRBV7-2 and TRBJ1-2, with 9 bases that match TRBD1. This CDR3 is built from 14 residues. V was pared by 5 bases and J by 4 bases, with 5 bases of the junction left unmatched. Looked up from germline, CDR1 is SGHTA and CDR2 is FQGNSA. The CDR3 DNA reads as TGTGCCAGCAGCCTCCAGACAGGGGGCTATGGCTACACCTTC. It codes for CASSLQTGGYGYTF.

The chain employs TRBV6-5 and TRBJ1-5, with D unresolved. Trimming cost V 5 bases and J 5 bases, with 10 bases left between them. Per germline, CDR1 MNHEY and CDR2 SVGAGI. This CDR3 has 13 residues. In DNA form, the CDR3 reads TGTGCCAGCAGTGCCGAGGGTTATCAGCCCCAGCATTTT. Translating gives CASSAEGYQPQHF.

The CDR3 sequence is CASSYRSGTEAFF. In DNA form, the CDR3 reads TGTGCCAGCAGTTACCGGTCGGGCACTGAAGCTTTCTTT. This chain uses TRBV6-5 with TRBJ1-1; D uncertain. Per the germline V gene, CDR1 is MNHEY and CDR2 is SVGAGI. The CDR3 length is 13 residues. Trimming stripped 2 bases from V and 4 bases from J, with 8 bases between.

In its sample, this clone was seen a few times. V gene TRBV30 combines with J gene TRBJ1-3, with D possibly TRBD1 on 5 matching bases. CDR1 and CDR2 (germline): GTSNPN, SVGIG (reference sequence). The V end was cut by 2 bases, the J end by 1 base, with 9 bases between. This CDR3 has 14 amino acids. CDR3 sequence reads: CAWSQGQSGNTIYF. The CDR3 DNA follows: TGTGCCTGGAGTCAGGGTCAATCTGGAAACACCATATATTTT.

This clone has only a few counts. This rearrangement joins TRBV10-2 to TRBJ1-5; D uncertain. Per the germline V gene, CDR1 is WSHSY and CDR2 is SAAADI. V dropped 4 bases and J dropped 10 bases, with 14 bases sitting between them. The CDR3 runs to 13 residues. The CDR3, as DNA: TGCGCCAGCAGTGCCATGTCAGGTGGTCCCCAGCATTTT. It codes for CASSAMSGGPQHF.

The V call is TRBV28, the J call TRBJ1-5; unclear D gene. The CDR3 runs to 8 residues. Per the germline V gene, CDR1 is MDHEN and CDR2 is SYDVKM. CDR3 residues: CKHQPQHF. The CDR3 nucleotides are TGTAAGCATCAGCCCCAGCATTTT.

The chain has TRBV19 and TRBJ1-5; D unclear. Germline V CDR1 and CDR2: LNHDA, SQIVND (reference sequence). V dropped 6 bases and J dropped 3 bases, with 27 bases sitting between them. The CDR3 extends over 19 amino acids. The CDR3 DNA reads as TGTGCCAGTAGCACAACGGGAGGGCCTCGATTGAGGAACAATCAGCCCCAGCATTTT. It codes for CASSTTGGPRLRNNQPQHF.

J is TRBJ1-2 and V is TRBV27; TRBD1 aligns across 11 bases. Trimming at V came to 8 bases and at J to 8 bases, leaving 7 bases not matched to a gene. The CDR3 is 13 residues long. The germline gives CDR1 MNHEY, CDR2 SMNVEV (reference sequence). This CDR3 is CASGGQGGWGYTF. The CDR3 DNA reads TGTGCCAGCGGGGGACAGGGGGGATGGGGCTACACCTTC.

The chain is built from TRBV2 and TRBJ1-2, with D perhaps matching TRBD1 (5 bases). The CDR3 runs to 13 residues. Germline values: CDR1 SNHLY, CDR2 FYNNEI. V was pared by 6 bases and J by 1 base, with 9 bases between. In DNA form, the CDR3 reads TGTGCCAGCAGCGAGGACAATAACTATGGCTACACCTTC. It yields the protein CASSEDNNYGYTF.

The genes are TRBV7-8 and TRBJ1-5; perhaps TRBD1 as D (6 bases). From germline, CDR1 is SGHVS and CDR2 FQNEAQ. V lost 3 bases and J lost 0, with 21 bases in between. This CDR3 contains 19 residues. As DNA, the CDR3 is TGTGCCAGCAGCTTTAGGGCAGGGGCCATGGTTGGTAGCAATCAGCCCCAGCATTTT. Translated: CASSFRAGAMVGSNQPQHF.

This rearrangement joins TRBV15 to TRBJ2-7; a weak D match, TRBD2 (5 bases). CDR1 is LNHNV and CDR2 is YYDKDF in the germline V gene (reference sequence). V shed 0 bases and J shed 5 bases, with 11 bases lying between them. This CDR3 region has 14 residues. CDR3 amino acids: CATSRDRVANEQYF. The CDR3 DNA follows: TGTGCCACCAGCAGAGATCGGGTAGCGAACGAGCAGTACTTC.

CDR3 protein: CASSFPSTDTQYF. DNA for the CDR3: TGTGCCAGCAGCTTCCCTAGCACAGATACGCAGTATTTT. This sequence joins TRBV7-3 and TRBJ2-3; D uncertain. The CDR3 loop spans 13 amino acids. In germline, CDR1 is SGHTA, CDR2 FQGTGA. Trimming took 3 bases from V and 0 from J, leaving 4 bases between them.

This chain joins TRBV5-4 and TRBJ2-4, with 9 bases aligning to TRBD1. The junction had 3 bases not matched to a gene; V was cut back by 0 bases and J by 8 bases. The CDR3 contains 14 residues. CDR1 SGHNT and CDR2 YYREEE come from the germline V gene (reference sequence). Here the CDR3 reads CASSLAGTGHIQYF. CDR3 nucleotide sequence: TGTGCCAGCAGCTTGGCTGGGACAGGGCACATTCAGTACTTC.

The chain has TRBV19 and TRBJ1-5; 7 bases are shared with TRBD1. J was trimmed by 5 bases and V by 5 bases; bases with no gene match: 3. Looked up from germline, CDR1 is LNHDA and CDR2 is SQIVND (reference sequence). The CDR3 runs 13 residues. CDR3 sequence (DNA): TGTGCCAGTAGTTGGACAGGCCATCAGCCCCAGCATTTT. Residues: CASSWTGHQPQHF.

V usage is TRBV9 and J usage is TRBJ1-3; 11 bases are shared with TRBD1. The ends lost 0 bases at V and 1 base at J; junction bases unmatched: 3. CDR1 and CDR2 (germline): SGDLS, YYNGEE. The CDR3 is 17 amino acids. The CDR3 loop reads CASSVGDRGGSGNTIYF. The CDR3 DNA reads TGTGCCAGCAGCGTAGGGGACAGGGGGGGTTCTGGAAACACCATATATTTT.

The rearrangement links TRBV28 to TRBJ2-7, with 9 bases matching TRBD1. Germline values: CDR1 MDHEN, CDR2 SYDVKM. The CDR3 contains 13 residues. Trimming removed 9 bases from V and 5 bases from J; junction bases left unmatched: 8. The CDR3 is CASGTGISDEQYF. The CDR3 DNA follows: TGTGCCAGTGGGACAGGGATTTCTGACGAGCAGTACTTC.

The chain combines TRBV9 with TRBJ2-3; TRBD1 aligns across 8 bases. V was clipped by 4 bases and J by 4 bases; unmatched bases: 8. The CDR3 sequence is 15 residues long. Germline-derived CDR1 and CDR2 are SGDLS and YYNGEE. CDR3 protein: CASSRDGQGPDTQYF. CDR3 DNA sequence: TGTGCCAGCAGCCGCGATGGACAGGGCCCAGATACGCAGTATTTT.

As to this clone: One end of the junction varies from germline; a read error may be responsible. Different DNA sequences within this sample yield the same CDR3. This chain uses TRBV6-5 with TRBJ1-1, with TRBD1 matching 7 bases. This CDR3 has 14 residues. Per germline, CDR1 MNHEY and CDR2 SVGAGI. The CDR3 spells CASRRTGTVTEAFF. The CDR3 coding sequence is TGCGCCAGCAGGAGGACAGGTACAGTAACTGAAGCTTTCTTT.

The V and J genes are TRBV5-4 and TRBJ2-3; 8 bases match TRBD2. Germline values: CDR1 SGHNT, CDR2 YYREEE (reference sequence). V trimming: 1 base; J trimming: 5 bases; junction bases outside the gene matches: 3. This CDR3 spans 14 amino acids. The CDR3: CASSLNGGGDTQYF. In DNA, the CDR3 is TGTGCCAGCAGCTTGAACGGGGGGGGAGATACGCAGTATTTT.

The CDR3 here is CASSLVSSTEAFF. The CDR3, as DNA: TGTGCCAGCAGTTTAGTCTCCAGCACTGAAGCTTTCTTT. V gene TRBV27 combines with J gene TRBJ1-1; D is unclear. Trimming left V 2 bases short and J 4 bases short, with 8 bases between. The germline V gene has CDR1 MNHEY and CDR2 SMNVEV (reference sequence). This CDR3 comprises 13 residues.

The V gene is TRBV9, the J gene TRBJ2-7; 10 bases agree with TRBD2. Germline V lookup: CDR1 SGDLS, CDR2 YYNGEE. Unmatched junction bases numbered 5, after V lost 6 bases and J lost 2 bases. The CDR3 totals 14 residues. Here the CDR3 reads CASNIAGGAYEQYF. The CDR3 nucleotides are TGTGCCAGCAATATAGCGGGGGGTGCCTACGAGCAGTACTTC.